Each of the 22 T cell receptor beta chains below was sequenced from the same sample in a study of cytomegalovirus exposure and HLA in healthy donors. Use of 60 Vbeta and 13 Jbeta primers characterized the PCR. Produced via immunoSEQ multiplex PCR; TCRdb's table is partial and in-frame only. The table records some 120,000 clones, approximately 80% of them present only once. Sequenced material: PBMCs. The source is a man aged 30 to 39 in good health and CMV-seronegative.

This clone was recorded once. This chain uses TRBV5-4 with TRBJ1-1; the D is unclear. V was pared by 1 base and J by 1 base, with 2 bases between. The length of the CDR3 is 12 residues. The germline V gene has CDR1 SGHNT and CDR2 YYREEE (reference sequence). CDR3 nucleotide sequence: TGTGCCAGCAGCTTGCGGAACACTGAAGCTTTCTTT. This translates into CASSLRNTEAFF.

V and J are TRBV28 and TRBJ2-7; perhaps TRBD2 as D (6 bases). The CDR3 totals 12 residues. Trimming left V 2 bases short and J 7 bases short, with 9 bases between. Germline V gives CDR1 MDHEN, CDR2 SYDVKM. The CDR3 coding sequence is TGTGCCAGCAGTTTAACGGGAGCGGAGCAGTACTTC. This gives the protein CASSLTGAEQYF.

The DNA for the CDR3 is TGTGCCAGCAGCTTGGTCTCGTTAATGGCCTGGGGCTACACCTTC. Encoded protein: CASSLVSLMAWGYTF. This chain uses TRBV5-6 with TRBJ1-2; D unresolved. The CDR3 has 15 amino acids. Per germline, CDR1 SGHDT and CDR2 YYEEEE. Trimming stripped 0 bases from V and 8 bases from J, with 17 bases between.

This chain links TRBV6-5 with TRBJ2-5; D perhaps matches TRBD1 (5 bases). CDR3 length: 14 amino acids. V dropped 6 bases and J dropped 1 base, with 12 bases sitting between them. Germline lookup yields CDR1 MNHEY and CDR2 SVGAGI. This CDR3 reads CASRKGVRQETQYF. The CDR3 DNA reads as TGTGCCAGCAGAAAAGGGGTACGCCAAGAGACCCAGTACTTC.

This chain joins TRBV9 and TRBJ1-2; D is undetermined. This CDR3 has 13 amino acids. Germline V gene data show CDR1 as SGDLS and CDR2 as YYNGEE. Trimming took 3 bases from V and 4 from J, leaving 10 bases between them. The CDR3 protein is CASSGHPSYGYTF. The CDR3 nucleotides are TGTGCCAGCAGCGGACATCCGTCCTATGGCTACACCTTC.

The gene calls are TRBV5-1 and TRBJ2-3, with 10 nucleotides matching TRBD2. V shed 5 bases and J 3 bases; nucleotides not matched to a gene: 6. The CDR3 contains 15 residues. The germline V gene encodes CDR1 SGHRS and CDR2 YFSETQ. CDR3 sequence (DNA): TGCGCCAGCAGTCTAGCGGGAGTGGGAACAGATACGCAGTATTTT. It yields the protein CASSLAGVGTDTQYF.

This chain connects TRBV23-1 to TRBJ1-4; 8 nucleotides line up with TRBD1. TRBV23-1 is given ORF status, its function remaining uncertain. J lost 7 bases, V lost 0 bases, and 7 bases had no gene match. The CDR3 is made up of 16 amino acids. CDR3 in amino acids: CASSQSLTGAREKLFF. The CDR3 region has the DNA TGCGCCAGCAGTCAATCATTGACAGGGGCGCGTGAAAAACTGTTTTTT.

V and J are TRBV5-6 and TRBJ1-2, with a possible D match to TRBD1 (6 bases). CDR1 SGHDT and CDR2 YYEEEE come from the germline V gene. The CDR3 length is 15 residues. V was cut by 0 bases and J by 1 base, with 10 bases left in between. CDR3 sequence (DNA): TGTGCCAGCAGCTTGGCCACAGGGATTAACTATGGCTACACCTTC. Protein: CASSLATGINYGYTF.

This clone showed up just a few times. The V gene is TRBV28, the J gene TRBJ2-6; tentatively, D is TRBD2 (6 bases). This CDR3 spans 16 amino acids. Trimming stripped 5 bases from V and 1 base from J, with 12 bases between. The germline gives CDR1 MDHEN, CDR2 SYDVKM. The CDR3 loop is CASSRRRGSGANVLTF. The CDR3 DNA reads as TGTGCCAGCAGTCGCCGTCGGGGGTCTGGGGCCAACGTCCTGACTTTC.

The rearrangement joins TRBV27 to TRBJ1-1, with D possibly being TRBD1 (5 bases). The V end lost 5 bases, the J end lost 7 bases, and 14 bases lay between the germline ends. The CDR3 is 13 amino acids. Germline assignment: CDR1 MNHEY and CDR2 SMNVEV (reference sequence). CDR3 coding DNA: TGTGCCAGCAGTAGGGGCCTCCCCCTTGAAGCTTTCTTT. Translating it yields CASSRGLPLEAFF.

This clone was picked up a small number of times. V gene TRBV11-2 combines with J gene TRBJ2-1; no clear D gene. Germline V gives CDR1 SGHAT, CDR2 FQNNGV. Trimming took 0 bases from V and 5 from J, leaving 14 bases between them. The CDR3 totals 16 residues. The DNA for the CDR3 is TGTGCCAGCAGCTTAGAGCGGTTAGAATGGGACAATGAGCAGTTCTTC. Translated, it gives CASSLERLEWDNEQFF.

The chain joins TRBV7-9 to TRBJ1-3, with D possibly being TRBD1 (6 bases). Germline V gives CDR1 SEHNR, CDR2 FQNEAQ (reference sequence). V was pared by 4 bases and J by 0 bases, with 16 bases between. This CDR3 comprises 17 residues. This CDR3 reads CASSSQRQVYSGNTIYF. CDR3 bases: TGTGCCAGCAGCTCGCAAAGACAGGTTTACTCTGGAAACACCATATATTTT.

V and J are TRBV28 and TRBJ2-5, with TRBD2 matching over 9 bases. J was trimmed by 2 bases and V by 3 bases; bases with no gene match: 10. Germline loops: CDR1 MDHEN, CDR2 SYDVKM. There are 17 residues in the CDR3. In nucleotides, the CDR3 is TGTGCCAGCAGTTTGAGCGGGAGGCTACCTCCTCAAGAGACCCAGTACTTC. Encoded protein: CASSLSGRLPPQETQYF.

This CDR3 is CASSMSAGGRTDTQYF. CDR3 nucleotide sequence: TGTGCCAGTAGTATGTCGGCAGGGGGCCGCACAGATACGCAGTATTTT. The chain uses TRBV19 and TRBJ2-3; 8 nucleotides line up with TRBD1. V trimming: 3 bases; J trimming: 1 base; junction bases outside the gene matches: 6. The CDR3 is 16 residues long. Per germline, CDR1 LNHDA and CDR2 SQIVND (reference sequence).

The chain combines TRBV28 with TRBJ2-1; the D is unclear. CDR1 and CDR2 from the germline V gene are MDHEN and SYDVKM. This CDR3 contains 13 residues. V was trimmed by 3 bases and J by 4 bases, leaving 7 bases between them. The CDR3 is CASSFEKYNEQFF. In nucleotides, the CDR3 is TGTGCCAGCAGTTTTGAGAAGTACAATGAGCAGTTCTTC.

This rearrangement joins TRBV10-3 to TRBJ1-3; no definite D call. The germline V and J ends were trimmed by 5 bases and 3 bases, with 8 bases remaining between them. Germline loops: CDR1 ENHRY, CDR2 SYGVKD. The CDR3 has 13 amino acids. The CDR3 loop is CAISQAGGNTIYF. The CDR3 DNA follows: TGTGCCATCAGTCAGGCGGGTGGAAACACCATATATTTT.

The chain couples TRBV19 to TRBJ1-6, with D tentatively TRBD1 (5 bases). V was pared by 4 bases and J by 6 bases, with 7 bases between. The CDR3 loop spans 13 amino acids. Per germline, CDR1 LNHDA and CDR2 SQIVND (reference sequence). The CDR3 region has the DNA TGTGCCAGTAGTACAGGGTTTAATTCACCCCTCCACTTT. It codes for CASSTGFNSPLHF.

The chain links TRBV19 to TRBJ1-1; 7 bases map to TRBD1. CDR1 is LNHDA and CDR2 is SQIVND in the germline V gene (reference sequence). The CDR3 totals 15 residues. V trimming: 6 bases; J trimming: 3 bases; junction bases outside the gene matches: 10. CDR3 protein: CASRESRDRYTEAFF. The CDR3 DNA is TGTGCCAGTAGAGAATCAAGGGACAGATACACTGAAGCTTTCTTT.

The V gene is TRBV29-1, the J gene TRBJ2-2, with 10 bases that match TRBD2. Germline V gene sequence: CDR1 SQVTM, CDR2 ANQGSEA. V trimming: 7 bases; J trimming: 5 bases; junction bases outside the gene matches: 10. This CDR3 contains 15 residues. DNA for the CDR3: TGCAGCGCCCTGGAGGGACTAGCGAGGACCGGGGAGCTGTTTTTT. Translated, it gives CSALEGLARTGELFF.

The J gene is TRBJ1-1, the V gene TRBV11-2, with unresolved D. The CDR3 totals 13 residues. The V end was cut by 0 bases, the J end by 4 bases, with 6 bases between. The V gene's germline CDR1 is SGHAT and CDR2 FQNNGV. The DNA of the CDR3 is TGTGCCAGCAGCTTAGATCGGGGCACTGAAGCTTTCTTT. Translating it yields CASSLDRGTEAFF.

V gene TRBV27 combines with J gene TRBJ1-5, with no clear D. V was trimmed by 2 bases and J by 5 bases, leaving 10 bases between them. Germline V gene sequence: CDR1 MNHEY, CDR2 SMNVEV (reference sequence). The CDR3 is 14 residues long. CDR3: CASSLRGRDQPQHF. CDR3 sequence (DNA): TGTGCCAGCAGTTTACGAGGGAGAGATCAGCCCCAGCATTTT.

In nucleotides, the CDR3 is TGTGCCACCTCCCGGAACACTGAAGCTTTCTTT. It is translated as CATSRNTEAFF. The chain recombines TRBV27 with TRBJ1-1; D gene uncertain. CDR1 and CDR2 (germline): MNHEY, SMNVEV (reference sequence). The CDR3 is 11 residues long. Trimming pared 10 bases from V and 1 base from J, leaving 7 bases between.